A single T cell receptor beta chain is shown here with its context. What it binds is not known. The protocol was immunoSEQ multiplex PCR, while the TCRdb copy is restricted to in-frame clones and leaves out a portion. Here the sample spans tens of thousands of clones, 85% to 95% being singletons. The data are from a study of graft-versus-host responses after intestinal transplantation. In the study overall: Isolated intestinal, liver-intestinal, or multivisceral transplants were what recipients had. For two to four years after anti-thymocyte globulin induction, all recipients took tacrolimus and steroids. Study observations and caveats: Early after transplant, HvG declines were associated with peak levels of circulating GvH clones. GvH clones were identified in recipient marrow, with some first appearing in ileum or blood.

V was clipped by 2 bases and J by 6 bases, with 8 bases between them. The length of the CDR3 is 13 residues. Germline V gene data show CDR1 as MNHNS and CDR2 as SASEGT. The clonotype was recovered from a human donor who was the organ donor for an intestinal transplant. The chain is built from TRBV6-1 and TRBJ2-1; D is undetermined. Sequences were derived from unstimulated CD4+ T cells sorted from spleen or lymph node cells, sampled before transplant. CDR3 DNA: TGTGCCAGCAGTGAATTTTGGGGCAATGAGCAGTTCTTC. This translates into CASSEFWGNEQFF.